The 2 T cell receptor beta chains listed next were all sequenced from one sample in a study of patients and donors after allogeneic stem cell transplantation. Each CDR3 protein gets one entry after TCRdb re-called the RT-PCR reads with MiXCR. The repertoire has hundreds of thousands of distinct CDR3 sequences, around 16% of them found once; the top ten carry over 6%. Sequenced sample: blood, either unsorted or a sorted T cell fraction (not recorded which). All receptors derive from a human donor who was either an allogeneic HSCT recipient or a stem cell or donor lymphocyte infusion donor (not recorded which). It is not recorded whose cells these are; they may come from a transplant donor.

J is TRBJ2-1 and V is TRBV24-1; D assignment may be TRBD1 or TRBD2 (5 bases each). The CDR3 runs to 16 residues. Germline V gene data show CDR1 as KGHDR and CDR2 as SFDVKD. The ends were cut back, 5 bases at V and 0 bases at J, with 13 bases in the middle. The DNA of the CDR3 is TGTGCCACCAGTGCCCGCCGGGACCGCTCCTACAATGAGCAGTTCTTC. Its protein is CATSARRDRSYNEQFF.

This clonotype was seen at least ten times. The rearrangement joins TRBV12-3 or TRBV12-4 to TRBJ1-1; possibly TRBD1 for D (5 bases). The CDR3 loop spans 16 amino acids. V lost 4 bases and J 0 bases, leaving 15 bases between the germline ends. This chain's CDR3 is CASSSQAAALNTEAFF. The CDR3 region has the DNA TGTGCCAGCAGTTCACAGGCAGCAGCGCTGAACACTGAAGCTTTCTTT.